The rows below give T cell receptor beta chains drawn from one sample of a study of T-cell reconstitution after alpha-beta-depleted transplantation in children. TCRdb analysed the PCR reads with MiXCR anew, one entry per CDR3 protein. The data hold just over 950,000 distinct CDR3 sequences, with roughly 29% observed a single time. Source: PBMCs, mostly from graft donor cells, taken 360 days after TCRalphabeta/CD19-depleted stem cell transplant. Source of these receptors: a boy younger than two who had a stem cell transplant for SCID, so the T cells may come from the graft donor. CDR3s include the opening cysteine and the closing phenylalanine or tryptophan. A clone size is listed for some rows: how often the clone was seen (once, few, many), or a class if it is expanded.

j_call: TRBJ2-1; v_call: TRBV27; clone_size: few; cdr3_aa: CASSWAGNNEQFF
j_call: TRBJ2-2; v_call: TRBV7-9; clone_size: NA; cdr3_aa: CATLREELFF
j_call: TRBJ2-4; v_call: TRBV29-1; clone_size: few; cdr3_aa: CSVEDALGSPTLAKNIQYF
j_call: TRBJ2-5; v_call: TRBV2; clone_size: NA; cdr3_aa: CASSEEERAKETQYF
j_call: TRBJ2-7; v_call: TRBV20-1; clone_size: NA; cdr3_aa: CSTYNKGRIDEQYF
j_call: TRBJ2-1; v_call: TRBV15; clone_size: many; cdr3_aa: CATSRDGRGAYNEQFF
j_call: TRBJ1-2; v_call: TRBV6-1; clone_size: NA; cdr3_aa: CASSEDLRVPGGYTF
j_call: TRBJ2-3; v_call: TRBV7-6; clone_size: few; cdr3_aa: CASSHDLAGSVTQYF
j_call: TRBJ2-5; v_call: TRBV12-3/TRBV12-4; clone_size: NA; cdr3_aa: CASNVGAGTAGIETQYF
j_call: TRBJ1-1; v_call: TRBV12-3/TRBV12-4; clone_size: NA; cdr3_aa: CASSLMGTEAFF
j_call: TRBJ1-6; v_call: TRBV5-5; clone_size: NA; cdr3_aa: CASSFSRTENSPLHF
j_call: TRBJ1-6; v_call: TRBV6-1; clone_size: NA; cdr3_aa: CASSGTGANSPLHF
j_call: TRBJ2-1; v_call: TRBV11-2; clone_size: few; cdr3_aa: CASSLAAGLPSDEQFF
j_call: TRBJ2-5; v_call: TRBV15; clone_size: NA; cdr3_aa: CATSRDVGGGPQETQYF
j_call: TRBJ1-1; v_call: TRBV27; clone_size: few; cdr3_aa: CASSPGTGTNTEAFF
j_call: TRBJ1-2; v_call: TRBV7-9; clone_size: NA; cdr3_aa: CASSLAGTEGYGYTF
j_call: TRBJ2-3; v_call: TRBV7-9; clone_size: NA; cdr3_aa: CASSLDLGRRVTQYF
j_call: TRBJ2-3; v_call: TRBV7-2; clone_size: NA; cdr3_aa: CASSLNLAGVQDTQYF
j_call: TRBJ2-6; v_call: TRBV27; clone_size: NA; cdr3_aa: CASSLKSGTSGANVLTF
j_call: TRBJ2-2; v_call: TRBV5-1; clone_size: many; cdr3_aa: CASSLARTNTGELFF
j_call: TRBJ2-5; v_call: TRBV10-3; clone_size: few; cdr3_aa: CAIRRDIQETQYF
j_call: TRBJ2-7; v_call: TRBV7-9; clone_size: NA; cdr3_aa: CASSAGGGRGNSYEQYF
j_call: TRBJ1-5; v_call: TRBV12-3/TRBV12-4; clone_size: few; cdr3_aa: CASSETGGNQPQHF
j_call: TRBJ2-5; v_call: TRBV28; clone_size: NA; cdr3_aa: CASGPPAASGRETQYF
j_call: TRBJ2-5; v_call: TRBV6-5; clone_size: NA; cdr3_aa: CASIKSWGGETQYF
j_call: TRBJ2-5; v_call: TRBV4-1; clone_size: few; cdr3_aa: CASSQGRLAGGLQETQYF
j_call: TRBJ2-3; v_call: TRBV7-2; clone_size: NA; cdr3_aa: CASSLKRLAVDTQYF
j_call: TRBJ2-1; v_call: TRBV15; clone_size: NA; cdr3_aa: CATSRTNRAMFLDEQFF
j_call: TRBJ2-1; v_call: TRBV18; clone_size: few; cdr3_aa: CASSPPKGILGNEQFF
j_call: TRBJ2-7; v_call: TRBV25-1; clone_size: NA; cdr3_aa: CASSGWTSGGLQYF
j_call: TRBJ2-3; v_call: TRBV7-3; clone_size: NA; cdr3_aa: CASSSIRADTQYF
j_call: TRBJ1-4; v_call: TRBV4-1; clone_size: many; cdr3_aa: CASSLVRGEKLFF
j_call: TRBJ1-1; v_call: TRBV4-2; clone_size: few; cdr3_aa: CASSQGGRTNTEAFF